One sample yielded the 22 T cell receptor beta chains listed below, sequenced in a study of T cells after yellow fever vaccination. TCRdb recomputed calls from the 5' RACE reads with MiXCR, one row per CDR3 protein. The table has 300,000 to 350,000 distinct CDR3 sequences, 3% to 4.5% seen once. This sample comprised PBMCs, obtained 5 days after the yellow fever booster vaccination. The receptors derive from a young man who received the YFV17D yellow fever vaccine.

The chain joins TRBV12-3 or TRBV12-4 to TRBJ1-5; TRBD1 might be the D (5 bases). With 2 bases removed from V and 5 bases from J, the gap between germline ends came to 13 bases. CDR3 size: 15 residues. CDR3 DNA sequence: TGTGCCAGCAGTTTATCGGACGTAGGGGATCAGCCCCAGCATTTT. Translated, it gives CASSLSDVGDQPQHF.

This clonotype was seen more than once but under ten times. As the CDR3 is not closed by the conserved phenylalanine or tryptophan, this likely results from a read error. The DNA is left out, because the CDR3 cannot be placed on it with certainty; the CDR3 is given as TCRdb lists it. The CDR3: CASSQDDHPALS. The rearrangement joins TRBV4-1 to TRBJ1-1. CDR1 is MGHRA and CDR2 is YSYEKL in the germline V gene. Both ends counted, the CDR3 spans 12 residues.

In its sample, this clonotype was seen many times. The CDR3 bases are TGTGCCAGCAGTGAAACCTGGGACACCTACTATGGCTACACCTTC. Residues: CASSETWDTYYGYTF. The rearrangement joins TRBV2 to TRBJ1-2, with a possible D match to TRBD1 (6 bases). Looked up from germline, CDR1 is SNHLY and CDR2 is FYNNEI. CDR3 length: 15 amino acids. V dropped 2 bases and J dropped 3 bases, with 13 bases sitting between them.

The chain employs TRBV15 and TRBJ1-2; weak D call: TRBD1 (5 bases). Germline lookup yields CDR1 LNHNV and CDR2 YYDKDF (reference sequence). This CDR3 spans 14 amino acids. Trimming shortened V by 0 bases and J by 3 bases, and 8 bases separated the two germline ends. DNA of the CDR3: TGTGCCACCAGCAGAGACCGGGGCGACTATGGCTACACCTTC. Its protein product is CATSRDRGDYGYTF.

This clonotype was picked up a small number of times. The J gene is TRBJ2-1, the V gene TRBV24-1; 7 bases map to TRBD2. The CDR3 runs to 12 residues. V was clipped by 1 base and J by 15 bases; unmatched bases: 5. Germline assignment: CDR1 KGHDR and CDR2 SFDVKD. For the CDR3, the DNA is TGTGCCACCAGTGATTTAGCGGGGAGCGCGTTCTTC. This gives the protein CATSDLAGSAFF.

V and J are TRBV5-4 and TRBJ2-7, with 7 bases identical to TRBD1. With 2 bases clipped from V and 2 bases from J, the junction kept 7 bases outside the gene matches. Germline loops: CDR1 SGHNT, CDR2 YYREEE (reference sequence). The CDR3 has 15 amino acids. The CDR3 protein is CASSFRDSSPYEQYF. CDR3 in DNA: TGTGCCAGCAGCTTCCGGGACAGCTCCCCCTACGAGCAGTACTTC.

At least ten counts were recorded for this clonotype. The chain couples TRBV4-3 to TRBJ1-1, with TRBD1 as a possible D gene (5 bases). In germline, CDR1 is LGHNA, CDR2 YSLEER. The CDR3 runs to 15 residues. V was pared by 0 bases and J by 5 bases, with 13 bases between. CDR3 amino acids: CASSQDLGKGTEAFF. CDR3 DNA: TGCGCCAGCAGCCAAGATCTGGGAAAGGGGACTGAAGCTTTCTTT.

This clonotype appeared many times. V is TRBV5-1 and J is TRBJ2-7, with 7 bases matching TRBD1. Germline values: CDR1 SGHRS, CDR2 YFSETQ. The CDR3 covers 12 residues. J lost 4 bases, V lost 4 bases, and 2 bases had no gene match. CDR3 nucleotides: TGCGCCAGCAGCCTCAGGGGGTACGAGCAGTACTTC. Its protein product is CASSLRGYEQYF. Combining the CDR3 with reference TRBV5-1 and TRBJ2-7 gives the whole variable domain KAGVTQTPRYLIKTRGQQVTLSCSPISGHRSVSWYQQTPGQGLQFLFEYFSETQRNKGNFPGRFSGRQFSNSRSEMNVSTLELGDSALYLCASSLRGYEQYFGPGTRLTVT.

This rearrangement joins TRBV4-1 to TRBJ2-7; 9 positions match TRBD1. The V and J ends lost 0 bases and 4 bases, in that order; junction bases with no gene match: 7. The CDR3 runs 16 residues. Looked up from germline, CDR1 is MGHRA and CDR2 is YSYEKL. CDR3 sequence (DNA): TGCGCCAGCAGCCAAGAAGAGGGGACAGGGTATTACGAGCAGTACTTC. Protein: CASSQEEGTGYYEQYF.

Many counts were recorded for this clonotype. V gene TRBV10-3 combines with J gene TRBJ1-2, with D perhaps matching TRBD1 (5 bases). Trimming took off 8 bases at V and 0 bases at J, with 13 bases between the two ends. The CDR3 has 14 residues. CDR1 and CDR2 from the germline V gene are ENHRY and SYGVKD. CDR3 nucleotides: TGTGCCATCTCCTGGGACGGATCTAACTATGGCTACACCTTC. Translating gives CAISWDGSNYGYTF.

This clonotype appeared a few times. Written as DNA, the CDR3 is TGTGCCAGCCCCCGCTTTGAGGACAGAGTCAGTGGTATTGGCTACACCTTC. Protein product: CASPRFEDRVSGIGYTF. This chain connects TRBV2 to TRBJ1-2, with TRBD1 as a possible D gene (6 bases). The CDR3 is 17 amino acids. V gave up 8 bases and J gave up 7 bases, with 29 bases separating them. From germline, CDR1 is SNHLY and CDR2 FYNNEI.

CDR3 coding DNA: TGCGCCAGCAGCCTAACACAGGGATCCTACGAGCAGTACGTC. This sequence encodes CASSLTQGSYEQYV. The rearrangement links TRBV5-1 to TRBJ2-7, with D perhaps matching TRBD1 (6 bases). The CDR3 runs to 14 residues. Germline CDR1 reads SGHRS; CDR2 reads YFSETQ. The V and J ends lost 4 bases and 1 base respectively, with 12 bases between them.

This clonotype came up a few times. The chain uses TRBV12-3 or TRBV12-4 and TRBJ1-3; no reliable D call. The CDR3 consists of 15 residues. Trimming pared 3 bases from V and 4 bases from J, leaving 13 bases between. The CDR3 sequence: CASSLRAVSGNTIYF. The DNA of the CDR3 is TGTGCCAGCAGTTTGAGGGCGGTTTCGGGAAACACCATATATTTT.

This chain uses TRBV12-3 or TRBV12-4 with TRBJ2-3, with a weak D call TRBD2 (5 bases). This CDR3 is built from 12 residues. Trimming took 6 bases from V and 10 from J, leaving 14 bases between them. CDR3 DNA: TGTGCCAGCAGGAGGACTTCGTCCCCGCAGTATTTT. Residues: CASRRTSSPQYF.

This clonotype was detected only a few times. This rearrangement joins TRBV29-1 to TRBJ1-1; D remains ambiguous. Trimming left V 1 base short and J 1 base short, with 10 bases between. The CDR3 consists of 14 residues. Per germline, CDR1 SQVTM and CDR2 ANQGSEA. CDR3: CSVEGLGPNTEAFF. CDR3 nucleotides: TGCAGCGTTGAAGGTCTAGGACCGAACACTGAAGCTTTCTTT.

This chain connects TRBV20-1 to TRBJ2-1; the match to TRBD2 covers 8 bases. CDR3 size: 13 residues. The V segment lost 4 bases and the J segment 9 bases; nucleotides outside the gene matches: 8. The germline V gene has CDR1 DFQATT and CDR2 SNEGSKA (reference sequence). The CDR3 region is CSAIAGLGSEQFF. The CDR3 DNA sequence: TGCAGTGCTATCGCGGGACTAGGCTCTGAGCAGTTCTTC.

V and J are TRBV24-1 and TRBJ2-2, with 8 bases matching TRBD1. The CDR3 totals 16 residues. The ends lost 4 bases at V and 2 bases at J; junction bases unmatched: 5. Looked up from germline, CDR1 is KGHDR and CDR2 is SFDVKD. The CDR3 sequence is CATSEPDRGNTGELFF. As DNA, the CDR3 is TGTGCCACCAGTGAACCCGACAGGGGAAACACCGGGGAGCTGTTTTTT.

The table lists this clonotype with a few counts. Here the CDR3 reads CASSSTGFMLSPLQETQYF. The CDR3 region has the DNA TGTGCCAGCAGTTCGACAGGGTTTATGCTTTCGCCACTCCAAGAGACCCAGTACTTC. The chain combines TRBV28 with TRBJ2-5; 7 nucleotides match TRBD1. Germline-derived CDR1 and CDR2 are MDHEN and SYDVKM. The CDR3 extends over 19 amino acids. The trim removed 4 bases at V and 1 base at J, leaving 18 bases unmatched.

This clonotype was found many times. This CDR3 reads CASSARQSGELFF. CDR3 nucleotide sequence: TGTGCCAGCAGCGCAAGACAGAGCGGGGAGCTGTTTTTT. This chain uses TRBV7-2 with TRBJ2-2, with D perhaps matching TRBD1 (5 bases). Germline assignment: CDR1 SGHTA and CDR2 FQGNSA. Trimming left V 5 bases short and J 7 bases short, with 11 bases between. The CDR3 is 13 amino acids.

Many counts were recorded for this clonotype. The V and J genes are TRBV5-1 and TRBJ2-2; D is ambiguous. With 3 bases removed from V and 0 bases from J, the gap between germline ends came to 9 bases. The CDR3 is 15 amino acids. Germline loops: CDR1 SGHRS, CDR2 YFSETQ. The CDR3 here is CASSWGSSNTGELFF. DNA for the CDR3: TGCGCCAGCAGCTGGGGAAGCTCGAACACCGGGGAGCTGTTTTTT.

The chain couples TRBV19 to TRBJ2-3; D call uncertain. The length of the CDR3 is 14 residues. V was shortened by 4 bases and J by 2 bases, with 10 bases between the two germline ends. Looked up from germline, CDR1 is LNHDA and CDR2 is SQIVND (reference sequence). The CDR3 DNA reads TGTGCCAGTAGTAAGGGCCAGGACACAGATACGCAGTATTTT. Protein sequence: CASSKGQDTDTQYF.

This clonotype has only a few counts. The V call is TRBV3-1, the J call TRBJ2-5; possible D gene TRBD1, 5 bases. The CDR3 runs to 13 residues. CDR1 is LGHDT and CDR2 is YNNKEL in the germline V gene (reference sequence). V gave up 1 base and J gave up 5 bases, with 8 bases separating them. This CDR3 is CASSQGPGETQYF. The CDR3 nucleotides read TGTGCCAGCAGCCAAGGACCAGGGGAGACCCAGTACTTC.